Shown below are 15 T cell receptor beta chains from a single sample sequenced in a study of T-cell memory formation after mild COVID-19. TCRdb itself ran the 5' RACE reads through MiXCR, one entry per CDR3 protein. The data contain about 260,000 distinct CDR3 sequences, 8.2% of them singletons. Sequencing used PBMCs or a T cell subset sorted from them (not recorded which). The receptors come from a man aged 18-30 years who had mild COVID-19 (a few samples of this study predate the infection). Cell type and time point are not known.

J is TRBJ1-2 and V is TRBV7-9; 7 bases align to TRBD1. Per germline, CDR1 SEHNR and CDR2 FQNEAQ (reference sequence). The junction had 8 bases not matched to a gene; V was cut back by 6 bases and J by 7 bases. The CDR3 contains 13 residues. CDR3 residues: CASSFNRGGGYTF. CDR3 DNA sequence: TGTGCCAGCAGTTTCAACAGGGGAGGTGGCTACACCTTC.

This clonotype has just a few counts. V and J are TRBV6-2 or TRBV6-3 and TRBJ2-7, with 11 bases matching TRBD1. Germline CDR1 is MNHEY and CDR2 is SVGEGT. The CDR3 spans 13 residues. V trimming: 7 bases; J trimming: 4 bases; junction bases outside the gene matches: 3. The CDR3 loop reads CASTRDRGYEQYV. The DNA of the CDR3 is TGTGCCAGCACCCGGGACAGGGGGTACGAGCAGTACGTC.

This clonotype was seen repeatedly, ten times or more. The CDR3 is CASSSLNLENTIYF. CDR3 sequence (DNA): TGTGCCAGCAGCTCTCTAAATTTGGAAAACACCATATATTTT. This sequence joins TRBV7-9 and TRBJ1-3; D is undetermined. This CDR3 is built from 14 residues. Per the germline V gene, CDR1 is SEHNR and CDR2 is FQNEAQ (reference sequence). V lost 4 bases and J 6 bases, leaving 13 bases between the germline ends.

The V gene is TRBV2, the J gene TRBJ2-3, with TRBD2 matching 15 bases. The J segment lost 4 bases and the V segment lost 8 bases, leaving 16 bases of the junction unmatched. Germline-derived CDR1 and CDR2 are SNHLY and FYNNEI. The CDR3 loop spans 19 amino acids. CDR3 nucleotides: TGTGCCAGCCTCCATCTGGGACTAGCGGGGGGTCCCGTACCAGATACGCAGTATTTT. Encoded protein: CASLHLGLAGGPVPDTQYF. Using reference TRBV2 and TRBJ2-3 for the parts outside the CDR3, the full variable domain is EPEVTQTPSHQVTQMGQEVILRCVPISNHLYFYWYRQILGQKVEFLVSFYNNEISEKSEIFDDQFSVERPDGSNFTLKIRSTKLEDSAMYFCASLHLGLAGGPVPDTQYFGPGTRLTVL.

This clonotype appeared a few times. This chain links TRBV9 with TRBJ1-4, with TRBD1 as a possible D gene (5 bases). The V gene lost 3 bases and the J gene lost 7 bases, with 10 bases spanning the gap. The CDR3 spans 13 residues. Germline-derived CDR1 and CDR2 are SGDLS and YYNGEE. The CDR3 is CASSGGRGEKLFF. CDR3 nucleotides: TGTGCCAGCAGCGGGGGACGGGGTGAAAAACTGTTTTTT.

The chain combines TRBV7-6 with TRBJ1-1; 8 bases align to TRBD1. Germline CDR1 SGHVS, CDR2 FNYEAQ. After removal of 2 bases from V and 0 bases from J, the junction contained 5 bases not matched to a gene. CDR3 length: 16 amino acids. CDR3 nucleotides: TGTGCCAGCAGCTTATTTTCGGGACAGGTGAACACTGAAGCTTTCTTT. Residues: CASSLFSGQVNTEAFF.

This clonotype was seen more than once but under ten times. The rearrangement links TRBV2 to TRBJ1-1; TRBD1 might be the D (6 bases). The V gene lost 6 bases and the J gene lost 2 bases, with 16 bases spanning the gap. The CDR3 totals 15 residues. Germline V CDR1 and CDR2: SNHLY, FYNNEI. In nucleotides, the CDR3 is TGTGCCAGCAGCCATTATGGACAGACTAACACTGAAGCTTTCTTT. It is translated as CASSHYGQTNTEAFF.

This clonotype occurred a few times. V and J are TRBV7-2 and TRBJ2-7, with TRBD1 identical over 8 bases. CDR1 is SGHTA, CDR2 FQGNSA, per germline. The V and J ends lost 0 bases and 3 bases, in that order; junction bases with no gene match: 1. This CDR3 is 14 amino acids long. The CDR3 reads CASSLAGQGYEQYV. DNA for the CDR3: TGTGCCAGCAGCTTAGCCGGACAGGGCTACGAGCAGTACGTC.

This clonotype was seen more than once but under ten times. J is TRBJ1-6 and V is TRBV9, with D hard to call. The CDR3 is 16 amino acids. Germline V gives CDR1 SGDLS, CDR2 YYNGEE. V was trimmed by 0 bases and J by 8 bases, leaving 15 bases between them. CDR3 sequence reads: CASSVGPGIVDSPLHF. DNA of the CDR3: TGTGCCAGCAGCGTAGGTCCGGGGATAGTGGATTCACCCCTCCACTTT.

Many counts were recorded for this clonotype. This chain links TRBV2 with TRBJ2-2; D is uncertain. The CDR3 is 11 amino acids. The V and J ends lost 9 bases and 6 bases respectively, with 8 bases between them. CDR1 SNHLY and CDR2 FYNNEI come from the germline V gene. CDR3 sequence: CASYFSGELFF. The CDR3 bases are TGTGCCAGTTACTTCTCCGGGGAGCTGTTTTTT. Combining the CDR3 with reference TRBV2 and TRBJ2-2 gives the whole variable domain EPEVTQTPSHQVTQMGQEVILRCVPISNHLYFYWYRQILGQKVEFLVSFYNNEISEKSEIFDDQFSVERPDGSNFTLKIRSTKLEDSAMYFCASYFSGELFFGEGSRLTVL.

The sample holds a few counts of this clonotype. The V gene is TRBV7-9, the J gene TRBJ2-5; D gene unclear. This CDR3 is 18 amino acids long. Trimming took off 3 bases at V and 4 bases at J, with 24 bases between the two ends. Germline V CDR1 and CDR2: SEHNR, FQNEAQ (reference sequence). CDR3: CASSLWGTRIGAPETQYF. The DNA for the CDR3 is TGTGCCAGCAGCTTGTGGGGTACGAGGATTGGTGCCCCAGAGACCCAGTACTTC.

This clonotype showed up many times. The chain uses TRBV2 and TRBJ1-4, with D uncertain. The CDR3 runs to 12 residues. Germline V gene sequence: CDR1 SNHLY, CDR2 FYNNEI. The germline V and J ends were trimmed by 7 bases and 10 bases, with 13 bases remaining between them. CDR3: CASTYTGGKLFF. CDR3 nucleotide sequence: TGTGCCAGCACTTACACGGGCGGAAAACTGTTTTTT.

This clonotype was counted only a few times. This chain joins TRBV5-5 and TRBJ2-1; no clear D. V was trimmed by 1 base and J by 4 bases, leaving 15 bases between them. CDR1 is SGHKS, CDR2 YYEKEE, per germline (reference sequence). The CDR3 extends over 16 amino acids. This CDR3 is CASSLPRPEPYNEQFF. CDR3 DNA: TGTGCCAGCAGCTTGCCCCGACCTGAACCGTACAATGAGCAGTTCTTC.

This clonotype was observed a handful of times. The rearrangement joins TRBV6-1 to TRBJ2-7; a possible D gene is TRBD1 (5 bases). Germline V gives CDR1 MNHNS, CDR2 SASEGT. The CDR3 loop spans 15 amino acids. The germline V and J ends were trimmed by 0 bases and 2 bases, with 11 bases remaining between them. CDR3 sequence reads: CASSEAGQGPYEQYV. Written as DNA, the CDR3 is TGTGCCAGCAGTGAAGCGGGGCAAGGGCCCTACGAGCAGTACGTC.

This clonotype was detected many times. This rearrangement joins TRBV21-1 to TRBJ1-5. TRBV21-1 is flagged as a pseudogene. The CDR3 has 15 residues. The DNA of the CDR3 is TGTGCCAGCAGGGGGGTGTTGCACACCGATCAGCCCCAGCATTTT. Its translation: CASRGVLHTDQPQHF.